Listed below are T cell receptor beta chains from one sample, sequenced in a study of molecular identifiers for immune sequencing clone quantification. TCRdb reprocessed the PCR reads with MiXCR, giving one entry per CDR3 protein. This sample has some 650,000 distinct CDR3 sequences, with nearly 20% found just once. The specimen sequenced was naive CD8+ T cells from blood, with Jurkat cell RNA spiked in. These receptors all come from a human donor in good health. Some libraries in this study had Jurkat cell RNA spiked in. The CDR3 runs from the conserved cysteine through the conserved F or W. A D gene is named only where the DNA matches it firmly. The size of a clone is reported for some rows only, either as once, few or many, or as a class for expanded clones.

TRBJ2-3 - TRBV7-2 few TGTGCCAGCAGCTTCTCACGAAGCAAGAGTAGCACAGATACGCAGTATTTT CASSFSRSKSSTDTQYF
TRBJ2-5 - TRBV16 - TGTGCCAGCAGCCAATTTACGGACCAAGAGACCCAGTACTTC CASSQFTDQETQYF
TRBJ2-7 - TRBV20-1 - TGCAGTGCCCTTGGGGGGACAGCCTACGAGCAGTACTTC CSALGGTAYEQYF
TRBJ2-1 - TRBV3-1 - TGTGCCAGCAGCCAAGAGGGTTCCGCGGGCGATGAGCAGTTCTTC CASSQEGSAGDEQFF
TRBJ2-2 - TRBV20-1 many TGCAGTGCTAGAGACAGGGCTATCGGGGAGCTGTTTTTT CSARDRAIGELFF
TRBJ2-3 TRBD2 TRBV28 many TGTGCCAGCCGCGGACTAGCGGGGGGCACAGATACGCAGTATTTT CASRGLAGGTDTQYF
TRBJ1-5 - TRBV7-9 many TGTGCCAGCAGCTCAGGGCTCGGGAGCAATCAGCCCCAGCATTTT CASSSGLGSNQPQHF
TRBJ1-2 - TRBV4-1 many TGCGCCAGCAGCCAAGAGGGTCAAGGCGGATTCTATGGCTACACCTTC CASSQEGQGGFYGYTF
TRBJ2-7 TRBD2 TRBV4-2 many TGTGCCAGCAGCCAACGACTAGCGGGAGGGCCGTACGAGCAGTACTTC CASSQRLAGGPYEQYF
TRBJ2-3 TRBD1 TRBV9 many TGTGCCAGCAGCCCTGGACAGGGGACCACAGATACGCAGTATTTT CASSPGQGTTDTQYF
TRBJ1-1 - TRBV7-6 many TGTGCCAGCAGCTTAGGGCCTTCCATGAACACTGAAGCTTTCTTT CASSLGPSMNTEAFF
TRBJ2-7 - TRBV27 - TGTGCCAGCAGTTTACGACTGACCTACGAGCAGTACTTC CASSLRLTYEQYF
TRBJ1-1 TRBD1 TRBV2 many TGTGCCAGCAGGGAGACGTGGACAGGGGTGAACACTGAAGCTTTCTTT CASRETWTGVNTEAFF
TRBJ2-5 - TRBV20-1 few TGCAGTGCTAGGGGGGCTAGTTTTGAGACCCAGTACTTC CSARGASFETQYF
TRBJ1-2 TRBD1 TRBV6-9 - TGTGCCAGCAGTTATTTGGGACAGGGGGCCTATGGCTACACCTTC CASSYLGQGAYGYTF
TRBJ2-7 TRBD1 TRBV7-9 many TGTGCCAGCAGCTCACCTGGGACAGAGACCTACGAGCAGTACTTC CASSSPGTETYEQYF
TRBJ2-1 - TRBV11-2 - TGTGCCAGCAGCTTAAGTCCTTCCGGTGAGCAGTTCTTC CASSLSPSGEQFF
TRBJ2-7 TRBD1 TRBV30 many TGTGCCTGGAGTGTATTGGGCTCGGACAGGCCTTTTAACGAGCAGTACTTC CAWSVLGSDRPFNEQYF